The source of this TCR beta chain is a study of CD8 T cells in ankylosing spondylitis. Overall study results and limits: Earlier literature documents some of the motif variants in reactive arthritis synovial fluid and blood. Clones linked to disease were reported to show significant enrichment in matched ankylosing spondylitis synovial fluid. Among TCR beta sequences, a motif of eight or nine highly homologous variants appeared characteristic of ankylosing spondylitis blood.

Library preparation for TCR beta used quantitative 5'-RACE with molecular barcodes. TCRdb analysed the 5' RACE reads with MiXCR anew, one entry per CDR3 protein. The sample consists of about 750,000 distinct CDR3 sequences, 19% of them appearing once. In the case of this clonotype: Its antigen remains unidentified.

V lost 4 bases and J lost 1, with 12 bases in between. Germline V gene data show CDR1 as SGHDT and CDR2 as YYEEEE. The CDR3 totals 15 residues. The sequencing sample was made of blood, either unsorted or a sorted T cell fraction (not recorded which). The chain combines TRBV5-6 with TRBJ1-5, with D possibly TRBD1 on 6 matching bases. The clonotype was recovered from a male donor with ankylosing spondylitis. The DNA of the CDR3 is TGTGCCAGCAGCGCCGGACAGCAAAGCAATCAGCCCCAGCATTTT. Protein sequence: CASSAGQQSNQPQHF.